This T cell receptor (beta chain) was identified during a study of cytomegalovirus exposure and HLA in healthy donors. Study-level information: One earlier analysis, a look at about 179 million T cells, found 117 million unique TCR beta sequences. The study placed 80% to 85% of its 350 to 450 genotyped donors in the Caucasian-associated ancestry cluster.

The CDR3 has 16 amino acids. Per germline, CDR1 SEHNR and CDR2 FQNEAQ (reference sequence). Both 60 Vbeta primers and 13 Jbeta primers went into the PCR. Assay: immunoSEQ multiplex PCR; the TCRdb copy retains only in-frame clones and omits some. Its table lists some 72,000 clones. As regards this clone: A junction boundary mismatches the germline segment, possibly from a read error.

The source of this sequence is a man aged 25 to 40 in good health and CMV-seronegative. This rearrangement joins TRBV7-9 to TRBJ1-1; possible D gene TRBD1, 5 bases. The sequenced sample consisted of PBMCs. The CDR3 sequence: CASSLAQGPGLRLEVF. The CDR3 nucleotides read TGTGCCAGCAGCTTAGCGCAAGGACCGGGACTTCGTTTGGAGGTCTTT.